This entry lists 2 T cell receptor beta chains sequenced from one sample in a study of Tregs in tolerant kidney transplant recipients. Measured with immunoSEQ multiplex PCR; TCRdb has only the in-frame clones, and not every one. The sample has approximately 260,000 clones, about 86% seen once. Sequencing was done on a sample of CD4+ T cells from blood. These receptors were obtained from a human donor in good health.

This rearrangement joins TRBV30 to TRBJ1-2; 9 bases fit TRBD1. V was clipped by 2 bases and J by 7 bases; unmatched bases: 14. Germline V lookup: CDR1 GTSNPN, CDR2 SVGIG (reference sequence). This CDR3 comprises 16 residues. The CDR3 sequence: CAWSLNTGGGLSGYTF. In DNA form, the CDR3 reads TGTGCCTGGAGTTTAAATACAGGGGGCGGTCTAAGTGGCTACACCTTC.

The J gene is TRBJ2-5, the V gene TRBV7-7, with TRBD1 identical over 9 bases. J gave up 7 bases and V 1 base, and 7 bases lay outside the gene matches. The V gene's germline CDR1 is SSHAT and CDR2 FNYEAQ (reference sequence). The CDR3 runs to 15 residues. The CDR3 DNA reads as TGTGCCAGCAGCTTAGGGAGACAGGGGGGGACGACCCAGTACTTC. Its translation: CASSLGRQGGTTQYF.